The table lists the clone carrying this T cell receptor (beta chain) with many counts. Its target is unknown. With V trimmed by 5 bases and J by 5 bases, 10 bases remained unmatched. Germline V gene data show CDR1 as SGHRS and CDR2 as YFSETQ. This CDR3 contains 15 residues. This entry is derived from a study of T cells in Graves' hyperthyroidism and ophthalmopathy. Researchers barred patients who had uncontrolled infection, other autoimmune disease, pregnancy or lactation. Study-level findings and limits: By a 13 V-J model, ophthalmopathy was set apart from stable hyperthyroidism.

Using RNA transcripts as the source, TCR beta CDR3 regions were amplified. A first-round RT-PCR of the TCR CDR3 used the HTBI primer set. TCRdb processed the multiplex PCR reads anew with MiXCR; each CDR3 protein has one entry. The sample yields approximately 100,000 distinct CDR3 sequences, 35% to 45% seen once. The chain has TRBV5-1 and TRBJ1-5, with 7 bases identical to TRBD1. Specimen: peripheral blood or thyroid tissue (not recorded which). The origin of this receptor is a woman aged 30 to 39 with Graves' hyperthyroidism. Written as DNA, the CDR3 is TGCGCCAGCAGGTCGGGGGGGACAGAAGATCAGCCCCAGCATTTT. Encoded protein: CASRSGGTEDQPQHF.